At least ten counts were recorded for the clone carrying this T cell receptor beta chain. Its specificity is unknown. The CDR3 has 11 amino acids. CDR1 and CDR2 from the germline V gene are DFQATT and SNEGSKA (reference sequence). With 5 bases removed from V and 4 bases from J, the gap between germline ends came to 8 bases. This sample stems from a study of lung T cells in sarcoidosis with Löfgren's syndrome. Overall study context: Analyses focused on Löfgren's syndrome patients. Regarding the study as a whole: Shared TRAV12-1 and TRBV2 CDR3 motifs across Löfgren's syndrome patients reportedly suggested public CD4+ TCRs.

Via MiXCR, TCRdb re-called the reads, giving one row per CDR3 protein. The table includes about 63,000 distinct CDR3 sequences, 21% detected once. What was sequenced was CD4+ T cells from PBMCs. The clonotype comes from a human donor with sarcoidosis (Löfgren's syndrome or another form), or a control subject (not recorded which). The chain employs TRBV20-1 and TRBJ1-1; D gene ambiguous. CDR3 sequence reads: CSAEFRTEAFF. CDR3 coding DNA: TGCAGTGCTGAGTTCCGCACTGAAGCTTTCTTT.